This T cell receptor (beta chain) was sequenced during a study of neurological immune-mediated disorders (dated by TCRdb to the late 2010s). With regard to the full study: Using UMI-based sequencing, the study compared peripheral blood TCR-beta repertoires from patients with HTLV-I-associated myelopathy (HAM/TSP), patients with multiple sclerosis, and healthy controls. Longitudinal samples, technical triplicates and paired sorted CD4+ and CD8+ T-cell subsets, alongside PBMC samples, were included among the approximately 110 TCR-beta libraries. Longitudinal HAM/TSP donors and healthy donors each had 3 time-points at intervals of about 3-45 months. The cohort comprised about 70 subjects: roughly 15 HAM/TSP patients, some 35 multiple sclerosis patients and around 20 healthy controls.

The sample's time point label is to be understood as: longitudinal time-point 1 (baseline). Healthy controls were blood bank volunteers in Maryland, USA. Unsorted PBMC libraries were generated from 2 million PBMCs stored in RNAlater at -80 °C until RNA extraction. PBMCs were separated from peripheral blood using Ficoll-Hypaque density gradient centrifugation and then cryopreserved in liquid nitrogen. Overall study outcomes, separate from this receptor: No identical CDR3 amino acid sequences were found to be shared among expanded clones across subjects, suggesting that TCR-beta repertoires were private in all groups. TCR clonal expansion was highest in HAM/TSP patients and lowest in MS patients, with MS patients falling below even healthy controls.

With regard to this clonotype: No cognate antigen has been identified for it. Nothing much larger sits one base from this clone, and base qualities are not available.

The germline V gene yields SGHTA for CDR1 and FQGNSA for CDR2. Inclusive of the bounding cysteine and phenylalanine, the CDR3 is 14 residues long. CDR3 DNA only is kept here, 42 bases in frame from base 1. V was cut back by 5 bases and J by 10 bases, leaving a gap of 17 bases between them. cDNA was synthesized by template-switch 5'RACE using a primer carrying a 10-nucleotide random unique molecular identifier by which each TCR transcript was tagged. Each sequencing run produced over 160 million TCR-beta sequences covering 15-18 subjects. The RNeasy kit was used to extract total RNA. The KAPA Real-time Library Amplification kit was used to amplify TCR-beta VDJ regions with primers targeting the TCR constant region and the 5'RACE anchor. Sample indexes and Illumina adaptors were added in a first PCR, and a second PCR then increased library yield. After Ampure bead purification, the roughly 650 bp TCR product was size-selected on a 2% E-gel SizeSelection system. Library quality was checked on a Bioanalyzer, concentration was measured with Qubit, and libraries were quantified with the Kapa Library Quantification kit before pooling. Libraries were sequenced paired-end 2 x 150 bp on an Illumina HiSeq 2500. To increase sequence diversity, roughly 24-31% phiX was spiked into each library pool. As for how the authors treated the data: The quality-filtered reads were processed with the UMI-based MiGEC pipeline, whose error correction step removed more than 85% of the raw TCR sequences. IMGT germline references were used for aligning VDJ genes, and each clonotype was defined as a unique CDR3 amino acid sequence together with its V-J genes. Clonal expansion, Shannon diversity, and CDR3 relatedness (CalcPairwiseDistances, ClusterSamples) were evaluated with VDJtools, and phylogenetic trees were built with CLCbio workbench. A clone was classed as expanded if it had 8 or more unique UMIs, a cutoff based on coefficient-of-variation modelling across technical triplicates. TCRdb ran its own pipeline on the public reads, namely fastp trimming at Q25 and MiXCR clone calling, and kept in-frame beta chains. Records with the same CDR3 protein are collapsed into one entry carrying the most frequent genes and DNA. These V and J calls derive from TCRdb rather than the authors' analysis. The sample includes 60,000 to 90,000 distinct CDR3 sequences, with roughly 10% observed a single time. Roughly 10% of the sample rests with the top ten.

The origin of this receptor is a man aged 30-40 years in good health. The specimen sequenced was PBMCs. The chain was built from TRBV7-2 and TRBJ1-4, with TRBD1 perhaps the D gene, on 5 matching bases. The CDR3 protein: CASSPDGTWGKLFF. The sequenced DNA is TGTGCCAGCAGCCCGGACGGGACGTGGGGAAAACTGTTTTTT.